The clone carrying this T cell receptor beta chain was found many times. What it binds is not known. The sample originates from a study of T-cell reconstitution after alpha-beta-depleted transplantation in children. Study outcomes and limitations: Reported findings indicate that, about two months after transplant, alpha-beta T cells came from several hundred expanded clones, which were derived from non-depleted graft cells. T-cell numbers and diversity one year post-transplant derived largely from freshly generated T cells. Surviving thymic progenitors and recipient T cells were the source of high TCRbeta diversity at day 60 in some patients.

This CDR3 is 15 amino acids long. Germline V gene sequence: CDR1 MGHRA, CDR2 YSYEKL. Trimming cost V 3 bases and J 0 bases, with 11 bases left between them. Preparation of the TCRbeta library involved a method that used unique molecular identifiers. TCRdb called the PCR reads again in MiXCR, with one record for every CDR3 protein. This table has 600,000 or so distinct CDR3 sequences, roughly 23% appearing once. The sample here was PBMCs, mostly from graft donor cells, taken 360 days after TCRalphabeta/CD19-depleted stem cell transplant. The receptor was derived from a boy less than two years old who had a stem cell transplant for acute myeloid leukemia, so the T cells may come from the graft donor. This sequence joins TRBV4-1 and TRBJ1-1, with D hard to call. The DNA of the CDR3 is TGCGCCAGCAGCCAGAAAGCCGGGATGAACACTGAAGCTTTCTTT. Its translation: CASSQKAGMNTEAFF.